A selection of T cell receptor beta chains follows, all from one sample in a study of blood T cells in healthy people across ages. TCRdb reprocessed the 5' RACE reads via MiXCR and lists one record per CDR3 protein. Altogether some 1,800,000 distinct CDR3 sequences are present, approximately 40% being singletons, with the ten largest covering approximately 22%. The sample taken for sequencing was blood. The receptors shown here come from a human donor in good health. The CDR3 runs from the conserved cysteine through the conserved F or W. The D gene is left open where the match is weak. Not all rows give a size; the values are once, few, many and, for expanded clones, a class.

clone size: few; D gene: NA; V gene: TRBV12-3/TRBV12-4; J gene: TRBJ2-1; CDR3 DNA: TGTGCCAGCAGTTTAAATAAGCAGTTCTTC; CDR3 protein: CASSLNKQFF
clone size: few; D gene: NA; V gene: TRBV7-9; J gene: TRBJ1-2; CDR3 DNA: TGTGCCAGCAGCGGAACCTTTAACTGTGGCTACACCTTC; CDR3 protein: CASSGTFNCGYTF
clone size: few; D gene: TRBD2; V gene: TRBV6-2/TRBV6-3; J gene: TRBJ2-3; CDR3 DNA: TGTGCCAGCAGCCGCGGACTAGTGACAGATACGCAGTATTTT; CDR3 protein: CASSRGLVTDTQYF
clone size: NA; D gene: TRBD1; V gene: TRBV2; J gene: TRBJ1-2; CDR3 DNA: TGTGCCAGCAGTCGCAACTCTGCCGAGACAGGGGGCGGCTACACCTTC; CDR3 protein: CASSRNSAETGGGYTF
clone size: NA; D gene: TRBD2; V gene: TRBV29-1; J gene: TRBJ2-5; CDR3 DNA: TGCAGCGTCCAGACTAGCGGACAAGAGACCCAGTACTTC; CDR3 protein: CSVQTSGQETQYF
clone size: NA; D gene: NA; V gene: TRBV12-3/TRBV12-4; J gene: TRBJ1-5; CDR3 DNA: TGTGCCAGCAGTTTAATGTTGACAGTACAAAATCAGCCCCAGCATTTT; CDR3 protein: CASSLMLTVQNQPQHF
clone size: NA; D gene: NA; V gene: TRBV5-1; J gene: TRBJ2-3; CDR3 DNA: TGCGCCAGCAGCTTGGAACAGGGACTAGATACGCAGTATTTT; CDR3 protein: CASSLEQGLDTQYF
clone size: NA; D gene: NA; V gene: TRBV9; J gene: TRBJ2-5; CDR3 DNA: TGTGCCAGCAGCGTCCAATCTCAAGAGACCCAGTACTTC; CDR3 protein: CASSVQSQETQYF
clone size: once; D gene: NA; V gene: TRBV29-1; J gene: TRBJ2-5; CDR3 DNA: TGCAGCGTAGAGCCGGGGGCGGCCCAGTACTTC; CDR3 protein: CSVEPGAAQYF
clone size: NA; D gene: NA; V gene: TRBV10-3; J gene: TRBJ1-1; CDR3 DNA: TGTGCCATACGCTCCACTCCATCGAACACTGAAGCTTTCTTT; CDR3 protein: CAIRSTPSNTEAFF
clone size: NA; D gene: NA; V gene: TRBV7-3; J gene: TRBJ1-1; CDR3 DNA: TGTGCCACCCCAGAGTACATGAACACTGAAGCTTTCTTT; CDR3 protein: CATPEYMNTEAFF